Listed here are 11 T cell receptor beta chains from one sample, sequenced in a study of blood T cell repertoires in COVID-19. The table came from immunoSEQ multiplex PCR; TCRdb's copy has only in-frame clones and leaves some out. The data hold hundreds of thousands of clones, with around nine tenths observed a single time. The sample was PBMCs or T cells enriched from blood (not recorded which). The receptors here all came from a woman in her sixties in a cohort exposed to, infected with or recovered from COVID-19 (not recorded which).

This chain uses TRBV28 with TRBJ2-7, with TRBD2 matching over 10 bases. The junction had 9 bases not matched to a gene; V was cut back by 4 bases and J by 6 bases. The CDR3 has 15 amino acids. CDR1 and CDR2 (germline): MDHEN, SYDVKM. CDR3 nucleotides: TGTGCCAGCAGTTCCCCGGGACTAGCGTTCGGCGAGCAGTACTTC. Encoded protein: CASSSPGLAFGEQYF.

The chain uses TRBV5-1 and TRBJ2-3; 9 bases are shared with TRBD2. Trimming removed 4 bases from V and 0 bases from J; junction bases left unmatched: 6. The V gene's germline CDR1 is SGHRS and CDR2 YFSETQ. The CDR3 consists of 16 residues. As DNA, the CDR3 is TGCGCCAGCAGCCACCGACTAGCGGCTAGCACAGATACGCAGTATTTT. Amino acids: CASSHRLAASTDTQYF. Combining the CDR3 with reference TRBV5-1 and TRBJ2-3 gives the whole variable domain KAGVTQTPRYLIKTRGQQVTLSCSPISGHRSVSWYQQTPGQGLQFLFEYFSETQRNKGNFPGRFSGRQFSNSRSEMNVSTLELGDSALYLCASSHRLAASTDTQYFGPGTRLTVL.

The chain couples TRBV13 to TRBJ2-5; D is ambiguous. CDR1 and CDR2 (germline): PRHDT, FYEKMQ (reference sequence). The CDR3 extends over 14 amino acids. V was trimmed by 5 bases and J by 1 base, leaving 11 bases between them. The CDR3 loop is CASSAGTLQETQYF. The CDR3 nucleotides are TGTGCCAGCAGCGCAGGTACCCTCCAAGAGACCCAGTACTTC. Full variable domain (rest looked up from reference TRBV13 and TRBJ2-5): AAGVIQSPRHLIKEKRETATLKCYPIPRHDTVYWYQQGPGQDPQFLISFYEKMQSDKGSIPDRFSAQQFSDYHSELNMSSLELGDSALYFCASSAGTLQETQYFGPGTRLLVL.

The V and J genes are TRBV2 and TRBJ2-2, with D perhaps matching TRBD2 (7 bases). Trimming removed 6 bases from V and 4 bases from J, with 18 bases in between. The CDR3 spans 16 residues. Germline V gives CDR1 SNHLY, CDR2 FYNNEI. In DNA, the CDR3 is TGTGCCAGCAGCCTGGGGGGGACACTACTCACCGGGGAGCTGTTTTTT. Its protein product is CASSLGGTLLTGELFF.

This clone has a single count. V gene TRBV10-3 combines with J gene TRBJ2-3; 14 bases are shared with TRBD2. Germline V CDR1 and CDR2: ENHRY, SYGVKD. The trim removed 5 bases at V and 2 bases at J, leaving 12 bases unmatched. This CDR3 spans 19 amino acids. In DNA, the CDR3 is TGTGCCATCAGTCCGACTAGCGGGAGGGGGGAGGATTACACAGATACGCAGTATTTT. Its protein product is CAISPTSGRGEDYTDTQYF.

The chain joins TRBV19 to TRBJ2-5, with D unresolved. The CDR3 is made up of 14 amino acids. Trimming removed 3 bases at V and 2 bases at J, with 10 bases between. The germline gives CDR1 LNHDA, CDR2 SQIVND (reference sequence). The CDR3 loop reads CASSIRPEQETQYF. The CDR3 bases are TGTGCCAGTAGTATCCGTCCAGAACAAGAGACCCAGTACTTC.

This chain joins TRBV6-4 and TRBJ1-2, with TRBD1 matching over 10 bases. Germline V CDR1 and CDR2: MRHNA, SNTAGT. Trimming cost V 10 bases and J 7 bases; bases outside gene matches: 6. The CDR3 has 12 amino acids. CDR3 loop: CAIGQGVRGYTF. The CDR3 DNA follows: TGTGCCATCGGACAGGGGGTCCGTGGCTACACCTTC.

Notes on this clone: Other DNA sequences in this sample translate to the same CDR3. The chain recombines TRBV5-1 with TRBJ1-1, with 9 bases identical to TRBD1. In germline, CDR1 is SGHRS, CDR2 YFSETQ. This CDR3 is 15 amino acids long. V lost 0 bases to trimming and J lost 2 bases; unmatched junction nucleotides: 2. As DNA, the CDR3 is TGCGCCAGCAGCTTGGGGGGACAGGGAAACACTGAAGCTTTCTTT. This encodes CASSLGGQGNTEAFF.

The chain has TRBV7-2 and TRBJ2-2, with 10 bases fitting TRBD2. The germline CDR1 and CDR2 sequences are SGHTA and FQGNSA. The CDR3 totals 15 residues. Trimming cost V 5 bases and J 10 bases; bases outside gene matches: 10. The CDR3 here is CASSHRAGGPEELFF. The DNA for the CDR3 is TGTGCCAGCAGCCATAGAGCGGGAGGGCCTGAGGAGCTGTTTTTT. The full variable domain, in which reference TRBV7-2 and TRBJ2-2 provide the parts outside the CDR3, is GAGVSQSPSNKVTEKGKDVELRCDPISGHTALYWYRQSLGQGLEFLIYFQGNSAPDKSGLPSDRFSAERTGGSVSTLTIQRTQQEDSAVYLCASSHRAGGPEELFFGEGSRLTVL.

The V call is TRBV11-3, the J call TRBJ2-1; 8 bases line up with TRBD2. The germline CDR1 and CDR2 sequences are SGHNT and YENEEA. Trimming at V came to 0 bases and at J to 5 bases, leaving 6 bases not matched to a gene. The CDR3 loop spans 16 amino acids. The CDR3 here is CASSLDGTREDNEQFF. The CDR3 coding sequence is TGTGCCAGCAGCTTAGATGGGACTAGAGAGGACAATGAGCAGTTCTTC.

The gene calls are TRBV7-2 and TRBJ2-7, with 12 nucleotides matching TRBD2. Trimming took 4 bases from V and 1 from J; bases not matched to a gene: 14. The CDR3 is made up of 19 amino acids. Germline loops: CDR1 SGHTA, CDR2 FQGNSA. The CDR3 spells CASSSSGTSGRYLSYEQYF. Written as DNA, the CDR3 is TGTGCCAGCAGCTCATCCGGGACTAGCGGGCGCTACCTTTCCTACGAGCAGTACTTC.